Below are 25 T cell receptor beta chains sequenced from a single sample in a study of human T cells and chemical hapten exposure. Time point in this sample: pre-sensitization, week 0. As for treatment: therapeutic diphenylcyclopropenone sensitization with weekly scalp DPC. TCRdb reprocessed the RACE reads via MiXCR and lists one record per CDR3 protein. The sample includes tens of thousands of distinct CDR3 sequences, 12% to 15% of them seen just once. The source was whole blood, collected in connection with sensitization to the hapten diphenylcyclopropenone (DPC). These receptors originate from a woman between 45 and 65 years old with alopecia areata. Some clones in this sample may be carry-over from other donors' samples.

There are many counts of this clonotype. The V call is TRBV2, the J call TRBJ2-2, with TRBD1 matching 9 bases. With V trimmed by 6 bases and J by 3 bases, 8 bases remained unmatched. The CDR3 is 16 residues long. Germline CDR1 SNHLY, CDR2 FYNNEI. The chain's CDR3 is CASSSIGQGYTGELFF. The CDR3, as DNA: TGTGCCAGCAGCTCTATCGGACAGGGGTACACCGGGGAGCTGTTTTTT.

This clonotype appeared a few times. V and J are TRBV7-9 and TRBJ1-1; D is perhaps TRBD1 (5 bases). The CDR3 extends over 15 amino acids. Germline V CDR1 and CDR2: SEHNR, FQNEAQ (reference sequence). The V gene lost 3 bases and the J gene lost 0 bases, with 11 bases spanning the gap. CDR3 DNA sequence: TGTGCCAGCAGCTTTCCGACAGCACTGAACACTGAAGCTTTCTTT. Translating it yields CASSFPTALNTEAFF.

The table lists this clonotype with a few counts. This chain joins TRBV6-2 or TRBV6-3 and TRBJ2-7, with D tentatively TRBD1 or TRBD2 (6 bases each). This CDR3 is built from 12 residues. Between the trimmed V and J ends, which lost 7 bases and 2 bases, there was a span of 9 bases. Germline-derived CDR1 and CDR2 are MNHEY and SVGEGT. CDR3 sequence: CASIGGTYEQYF. The CDR3 nucleotides read TGTGCCAGCATCGGGGGCACCTACGAGCAGTACTTC.

This clonotype was counted many times. V gene TRBV15 combines with J gene TRBJ2-3, with D unresolved. The CDR3 contains 14 residues. The V end was cut by 0 bases, the J end by 2 bases, with 6 bases between. Germline V gives CDR1 LNHNV, CDR2 YYDKDF (reference sequence). The CDR3 nucleotides read TGTGCCACCAGCAGAGATTGGTCCACAGATACGCAGTATTTT. Its translation: CATSRDWSTDTQYF.

The chain carries TRBV5-6 and TRBJ2-1; maybe TRBD2 (5 bases). Per the germline V gene, CDR1 is SGHDT and CDR2 is YYEEEE. Trimming removed 4 bases at V and 6 bases at J, with 17 bases between. CDR3 length: 15 amino acids. The CDR3, as DNA: TGTGCCAGCAGCACGCCGGCTAGCCCGCGCAATGAGCAGTTCTTC. Its protein is CASSTPASPRNEQFF.

This clonotype was seen only a few times. V gene TRBV7-8 combines with J gene TRBJ2-1; D remains ambiguous. CDR1 SGHVS and CDR2 FQNEAQ come from the germline V gene. The CDR3 has 16 amino acids. Trimming removed 3 bases at V and 0 bases at J, with 12 bases between. The CDR3 spells CASSFLTLSSYNEQFF. Here the CDR3 DNA reads TGTGCCAGCAGCTTTCTAACACTTAGCTCCTACAATGAGCAGTTCTTC. The whole variable domain, filled in from reference TRBV7-8 and TRBJ2-1, reads GAGVSQSPRYKVAKRGQDVALRCDPISGHVSLFWYQQALGQGPEFLTYFQNEAQLDKSGLPSDRFFAERPEGSVSTLKIQRTQQEDSAVYLCASSFLTLSSYNEQFFGPGTRLTVL.

This clonotype has more than one count but fewer than ten. The chain has TRBV5-1 and TRBJ1-1; TRBD1 might be the D (6 bases). The V gene's germline CDR1 is SGHRS and CDR2 YFSETQ. The CDR3 consists of 15 residues. Trimming pared 2 bases from V and 0 bases from J, leaving 11 bases between. In DNA, the CDR3 is TGCGCCAGCAGCTTCAGGACAGAGATGAACACTGAAGCTTTCTTT. Translating gives CASSFRTEMNTEAFF.

This clonotype was picked up one time. J is TRBJ1-6 and V is TRBV19; D not certain. Germline-derived CDR1 and CDR2 are LNHDA and SQIVND (reference sequence). The V end lost 9 bases, the J end lost 0 bases, and 6 bases lay between the germline ends. The CDR3 loop spans 13 amino acids. The CDR3 coding sequence is TGTGCCAGCGGGAGCTCCTATAATTCACCCCTCCACTTT. Protein product: CASGSSYNSPLHF.

This sequence joins TRBV20-1 and TRBJ2-1; D is possibly TRBD1 (5 bases). The length of the CDR3 is 12 residues. V was trimmed by 6 bases and J by 4 bases, leaving 10 bases between them. Per germline, CDR1 DFQATT and CDR2 SNEGSKA (reference sequence). CDR3 loop: CSAIGQYNEQFF. The DNA for the CDR3 is TGCAGTGCCATCGGACAATACAATGAGCAGTTCTTC.

The V and J genes are TRBV20-1 and TRBJ2-3; 8 nucleotides agree with TRBD1. The CDR3 length is 13 residues. CDR1 and CDR2 (germline): DFQATT, SNEGSKA (reference sequence). Trimming at V came to 3 bases and at J to 2 bases, leaving 1 base not matched to a gene. CDR3 residues: CSASRGHTDTQYF. CDR3 coding DNA: TGCAGTGCTAGCAGGGGGCACACAGATACGCAGTATTTT.

This chain links TRBV7-6 with TRBJ1-3; D ambiguous. The CDR3 consists of 14 residues. Germline V gene data show CDR1 as SGHVS and CDR2 as FNYEAQ. V was shortened by 1 base and J by 2 bases, with 6 bases between the two germline ends. Here the CDR3 DNA reads TGTGCCAGCAGCTTAGGCCCGGCTGGAAACACCATATATTTT. It codes for CASSLGPAGNTIYF.

This clonotype was counted between two and nine times. This chain uses TRBV9 with TRBJ2-1; 10 bases align to TRBD1. V was clipped by 0 bases and J by 8 bases; unmatched bases: 5. The CDR3 loop spans 15 amino acids. Germline V gene data show CDR1 as SGDLS and CDR2 as YYNGEE. CDR3 coding DNA: TGTGCCAGCAGCGTAGGACAGGGGGCGCTTCATGAGCAGTTCTTC. Its translation: CASSVGQGALHEQFF. The full variable domain, completed using reference TRBV9 and TRBJ2-1, is DSGVTQTPKHLITATGQRVTLRCSPRSGDLSVYWYQQSLDQGLQFLIQYYNGEERAKGNILERFSAQQFPDLHSELNLSSLELGDSALYFCASSVGQGALHEQFFGPGTRLTVL.

The chain carries TRBV7-9 and TRBJ2-7; TRBD1 aligns across 10 bases. Germline V CDR1 and CDR2: SEHNR, FQNEAQ (reference sequence). Trimming removed 4 bases from V and 2 bases from J; junction bases left unmatched: 5. The CDR3 extends over 15 amino acids. The CDR3 DNA reads as TGTGCCAGCAGCTCGGGGGGACAGGGGCCCTACGAGCAGTACTTC. Translation: CASSSGGQGPYEQYF.

The chain combines TRBV7-6 with TRBJ2-2, with 7 bases identical to TRBD2. The CDR3 totals 16 residues. Germline assignment: CDR1 SGHVS and CDR2 FNYEAQ. After removal of 3 bases from V and 4 bases from J, the junction contained 8 bases not matched to a gene. CDR3 protein: CASSLMAGVVTGELFF. CDR3 coding DNA: TGTGCCAGCAGCTTGATGGCGGGAGTAGTCACCGGGGAGCTGTTTTTT.

There are a few counts of this clonotype. The chain uses TRBV29-1 and TRBJ2-1; 8 bases line up with TRBD1. The CDR3 runs 14 residues. The V gene's germline CDR1 is SQVTM and CDR2 ANQGSEA. The V gene end was trimmed by 7 bases and the J gene end by 0 bases; junction bases not matched to a gene: 5. CDR3 sequence (DNA): TGCAGCGCCATGGACAGGGACTCCTACAATGAGCAGTTCTTC. Translating it yields CSAMDRDSYNEQFF.

This clonotype occurred many times. This chain uses TRBV7-8 with TRBJ2-7; D is uncertain. Germline V gene data show CDR1 as SGHVS and CDR2 as FQNEAQ. The CDR3 runs to 13 residues. Trimming stripped 5 bases from V and 3 bases from J, with 11 bases between. The CDR3 bases are TGTGCCAGCAGCACCACCCAGAGCTACGAGCAGTACTTC. Protein: CASSTTQSYEQYF. Complete variable domain (other parts from reference TRBV7-8 and TRBJ2-7): GAGVSQSPRYKVAKRGQDVALRCDPISGHVSLFWYQQALGQGPEFLTYFQNEAQLDKSGLPSDRFFAERPEGSVSTLKIQRTQQEDSAVYLCASSTTQSYEQYFGPGTRLTVT.

The genes are TRBV27 and TRBJ2-1; a possible D gene is TRBD1 (5 bases). Germline V gene sequence: CDR1 MNHEY, CDR2 SMNVEV (reference sequence). Trimming removed 3 bases from V and 3 bases from J, with 9 bases in between. The CDR3 spans 14 residues. CDR3 protein: CASSLAGLYNEQFF. The CDR3 nucleotides read TGTGCCAGCAGTTTGGCAGGGCTCTACAATGAGCAGTTCTTC.

The chain combines TRBV2 with TRBJ2-1, with 7 bases that match TRBD1. Germline V CDR1 and CDR2: SNHLY, FYNNEI. The V and J ends lost 8 bases and 7 bases, in that order; junction bases with no gene match: 11. The CDR3 has 14 residues. DNA of the CDR3: TGTGCCAGCGGTCGACAGGGTGTTGGTAATGAGCAGTTCTTC. It is translated as CASGRQGVGNEQFF.

The chain uses TRBV18 and TRBJ2-5, with D possibly being TRBD1 (5 bases). The CDR3 is 12 residues long. CDR1 KGHSH and CDR2 LQKENI come from the germline V gene. Trimming removed 2 bases from V and 4 bases from J, with 5 bases in between. CDR3 coding DNA: TGTGCCAGCTCACCAAGGGGAGAGACCCAGTACTTC. This translates into CASSPRGETQYF.

This clonotype was seen a few times. This chain uses TRBV28 with TRBJ2-1, with D perhaps given as TRBD1 or TRBD2 (5 bases each). The V end lost 1 base, the J end lost 15 bases, and 19 bases lay between the germline ends. The CDR3 sequence is 14 residues long. The V gene's germline CDR1 is MDHEN and CDR2 SYDVKM. CDR3: CASSLLGPPGGPFF. CDR3 nucleotides: TGTGCCAGCAGTTTATTGGGACCACCCGGTGGTCCGTTCTTC.

This clonotype has only a few counts. The chain has TRBV18 and TRBJ2-1; 11 nucleotides line up with TRBD2. The CDR3 loop spans 17 amino acids. Germline CDR1 is KGHSH and CDR2 is LQKENI. The V gene end was trimmed by 4 bases and the J gene end by 7 bases; junction bases not matched to a gene: 12. CDR3 residues: CASSLYAGTSGFNEQFF. DNA of the CDR3: TGTGCCAGCTCACTGTACGCCGGGACTAGCGGTTTTAATGAGCAGTTCTTC.

This clonotype appeared a few times. The chain links TRBV30 to TRBJ2-5, with TRBD1 as a possible D gene (6 bases). The CDR3 has 15 amino acids. Germline V gene sequence: CDR1 GTSNPN, CDR2 SVGIG (reference sequence). Trimming cost V 4 bases and J 0 bases, with 15 bases left between them. The CDR3, as DNA: TGTGCCTGGAAAGACAGGACCCAATACCAAGAGACCCAGTACTTC. It is translated as CAWKDRTQYQETQYF.

This clonotype rates as medium-sized (0.01 to 0.1%). This chain joins TRBV14 and TRBJ1-1; tentatively, D is TRBD1 (6 bases). V was trimmed by 5 bases and J by 10 bases, leaving 14 bases between them. This CDR3 contains 12 residues. Germline-derived CDR1 and CDR2 are SGHDN and FVKESK. The CDR3 DNA is TGTGCCAGCAGCTTATCACAGGGACGAGCTTTCTTT. This codes for CASSLSQGRAFF.

The chain employs TRBV29-1 and TRBJ2-1; 9 nucleotides agree with TRBD1. This CDR3 is 13 amino acids long. Per the germline V gene, CDR1 is SQVTM and CDR2 is ANQGSEA. J gave up 4 bases and V 7 bases, and 5 bases lay outside the gene matches. This CDR3 reads CSATGQGYNEQFF. The DNA for the CDR3 is TGCAGCGCTACGGGACAGGGATACAATGAGCAGTTCTTC.

This clonotype was counted only a few times. The chain uses TRBV7-2 and TRBJ2-5; D may correspond to TRBD1 or TRBD2 (5 bases each). Trimming removed 3 bases from V and 3 bases from J, with 11 bases in between. The CDR3 runs to 14 residues. Germline assignment: CDR1 SGHTA and CDR2 FQGNSA. In DNA form, the CDR3 reads TGTGCCAGCAGCTTCGGTGGGACGGAAGAGACCCAGTACTTC. Translation gives CASSFGGTEETQYF.